This T cell receptor (beta chain) is drawn from a study of T cell responses to AZD1222 COVID-19 vaccine. Looking at the study overall: Pooled together were second doses at about 4 or about 12 weeks.

Overall study results and limits: Once two AZD1222 doses were given, Spike-specific TCR breadth and depth went up.

The CDR3 is made up of 13 amino acids. Looked up from germline, CDR1 is MNHEY and CDR2 is SMNVEV (reference sequence). Trimming stripped 6 bases from V and 2 bases from J, with 8 bases between. On this clone itself: Antigen specificity is unknown.

Sequencing was performed with immunoSEQ multiplex PCR; in TCRdb, only in-frame clones are kept and a portion is missing. The sample consists of about 140,000 clones, roughly nine tenths of them appearing once. The V and J genes are TRBV27 and TRBJ1-5, with D hard to call. Sample: peripheral blood, taken on day 0 of AZD1222 vaccination. This clonotype was obtained from an adult in good health. CDR3 bases: TGTGCCAGCAGGGGGTGGGGCAATCAGCCCCAGCATTTT. Encoded protein: CASRGWGNQPQHF.